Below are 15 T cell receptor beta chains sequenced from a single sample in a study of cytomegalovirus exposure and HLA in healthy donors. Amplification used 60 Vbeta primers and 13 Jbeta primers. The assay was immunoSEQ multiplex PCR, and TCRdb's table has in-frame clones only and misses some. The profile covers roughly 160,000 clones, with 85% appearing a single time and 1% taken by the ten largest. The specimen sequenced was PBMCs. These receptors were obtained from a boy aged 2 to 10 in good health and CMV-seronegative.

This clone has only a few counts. Here the CDR3 DNA reads TGTGCCAGCAGTGACTCGGATACAGGGGGCGATAGCTACACCTTC. Translation gives CASSDSDTGGDSYTF. The rearrangement uses TRBV6-4 and TRBJ1-2; the match to TRBD1 covers 9 bases. V shed 0 bases, J shed 9 bases, and the junction held 8 bases outside the gene matches. The V gene's germline CDR1 is MRHNA and CDR2 SNTAGT. This CDR3 comprises 15 residues.

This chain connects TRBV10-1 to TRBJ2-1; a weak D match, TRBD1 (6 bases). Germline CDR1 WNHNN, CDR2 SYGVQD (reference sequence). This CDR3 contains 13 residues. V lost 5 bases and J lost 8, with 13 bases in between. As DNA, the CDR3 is TGCGCCAGCAGTCGACAGGTGTCGGATGAGCAGTTCTTC. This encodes CASSRQVSDEQFF.

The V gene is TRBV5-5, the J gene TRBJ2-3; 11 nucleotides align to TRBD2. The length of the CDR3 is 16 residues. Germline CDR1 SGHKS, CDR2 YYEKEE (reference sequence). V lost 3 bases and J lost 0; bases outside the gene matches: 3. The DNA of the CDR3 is TGTGCCAGCAGCTCCGGGACTAGCGGAAGCACAGATACGCAGTATTTT. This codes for CASSSGTSGSTDTQYF.

CDR3 region: CASSREDGYTF. The CDR3 region has the DNA TGTGCCAGCAGCCGGGAAGATGGCTACACCTTC. The rearrangement joins TRBV2 to TRBJ1-2; the D is unclear. Germline V CDR1 and CDR2: SNHLY, FYNNEI. The length of the CDR3 is 11 residues. V was shortened by 6 bases and J by 6 bases, with 8 bases between the two germline ends. The whole variable domain, filled in from reference TRBV2 and TRBJ1-2, reads EPEVTQTPSHQVTQMGQEVILRCVPISNHLYFYWYRQILGQKVEFLVSFYNNEISEKSEIFDDQFSVERPDGSNFTLKIRSTKLEDSAMYFCASSREDGYTFGSGTRLTVV.

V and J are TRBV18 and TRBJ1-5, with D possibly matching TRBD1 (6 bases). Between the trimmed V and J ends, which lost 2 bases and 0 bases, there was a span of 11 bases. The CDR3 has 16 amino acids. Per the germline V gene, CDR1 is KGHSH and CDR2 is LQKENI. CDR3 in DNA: TGTGCCAGCTCACCAAGGAGGACAGATAGCAATCAGCCCCAGCATTTT. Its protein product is CASSPRRTDSNQPQHF.

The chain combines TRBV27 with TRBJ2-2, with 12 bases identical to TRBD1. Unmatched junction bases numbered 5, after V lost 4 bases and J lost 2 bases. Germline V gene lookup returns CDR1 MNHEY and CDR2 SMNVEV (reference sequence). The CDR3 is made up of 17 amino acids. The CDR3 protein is CASSSLGQGANTGELFF. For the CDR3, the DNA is TGTGCCAGCAGTTCTTTGGGACAGGGGGCTAACACCGGGGAGCTGTTTTTT.

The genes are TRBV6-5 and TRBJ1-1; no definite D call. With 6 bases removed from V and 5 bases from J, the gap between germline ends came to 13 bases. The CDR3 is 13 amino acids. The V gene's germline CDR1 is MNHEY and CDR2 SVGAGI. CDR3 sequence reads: CASRTRRDTEAFF. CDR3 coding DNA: TGTGCCAGCAGAACGAGGAGGGATACTGAAGCTTTCTTT.

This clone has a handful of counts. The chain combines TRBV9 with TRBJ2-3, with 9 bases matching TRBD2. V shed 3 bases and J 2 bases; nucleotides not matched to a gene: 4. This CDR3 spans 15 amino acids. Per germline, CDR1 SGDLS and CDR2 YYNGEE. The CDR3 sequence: CASSATSGFTDTQYF. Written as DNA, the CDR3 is TGTGCCAGCAGCGCGACTAGCGGATTCACAGATACGCAGTATTTT. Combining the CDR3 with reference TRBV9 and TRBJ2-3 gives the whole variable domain DSGVTQTPKHLITATGQRVTLRCSPRSGDLSVYWYQQSLDQGLQFLIQYYNGEERAKGNILERFSAQQFPDLHSELNLSSLELGDSALYFCASSATSGFTDTQYFGPGTRLTVL.

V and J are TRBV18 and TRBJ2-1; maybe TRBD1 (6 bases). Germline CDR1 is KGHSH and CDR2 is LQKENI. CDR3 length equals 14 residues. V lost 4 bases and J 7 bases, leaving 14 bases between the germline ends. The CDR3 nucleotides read TGTGCCAGCTCACTTTCCAGGGGCGGGAATGAGCAGTTCTTC. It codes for CASSLSRGGNEQFF.

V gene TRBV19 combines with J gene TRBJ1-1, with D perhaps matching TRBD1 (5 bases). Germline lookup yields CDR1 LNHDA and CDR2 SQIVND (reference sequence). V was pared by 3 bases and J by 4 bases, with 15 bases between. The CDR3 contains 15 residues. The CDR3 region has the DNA TGTGCCAGTAGTATTTCGGCAGGGCCGGGCACTGAAGCTTTCTTT. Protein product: CASSISAGPGTEAFF. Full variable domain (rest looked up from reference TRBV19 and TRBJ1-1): DGGITQSPKYLFRKEGQNVTLSCEQNLNHDAMYWYRQDPGQGLRLIYYSQIVNDFQKGDIAEGYSVSREKKESFPLTVTSAQKNPTAFYLCASSISAGPGTEAFFGQGTRLTVV.

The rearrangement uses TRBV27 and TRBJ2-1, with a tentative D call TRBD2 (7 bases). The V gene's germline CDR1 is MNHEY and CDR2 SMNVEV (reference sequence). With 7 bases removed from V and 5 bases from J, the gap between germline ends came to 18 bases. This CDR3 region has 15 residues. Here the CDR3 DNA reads TGTGCCAGCAAGCGGGACAAGGGGTATAACAATGAGCAGTTCTTC. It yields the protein CASKRDKGYNNEQFF.

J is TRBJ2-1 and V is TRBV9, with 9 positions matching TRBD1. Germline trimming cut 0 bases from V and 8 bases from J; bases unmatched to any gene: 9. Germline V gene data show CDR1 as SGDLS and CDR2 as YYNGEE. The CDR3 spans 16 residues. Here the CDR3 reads CASSVGAGQGTHEQFF. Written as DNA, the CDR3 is TGTGCCAGCAGCGTAGGGGCGGGACAGGGTACCCATGAGCAGTTCTTC.

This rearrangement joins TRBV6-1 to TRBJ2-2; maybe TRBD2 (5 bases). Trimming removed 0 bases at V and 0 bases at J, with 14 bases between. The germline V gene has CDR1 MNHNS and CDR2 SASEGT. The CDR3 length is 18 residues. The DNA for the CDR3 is TGTGCCAGCAGTGAAGCGCTTCGGCGGGCCGCGAACACCGGGGAGCTGTTTTTT. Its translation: CASSEALRRAANTGELFF.

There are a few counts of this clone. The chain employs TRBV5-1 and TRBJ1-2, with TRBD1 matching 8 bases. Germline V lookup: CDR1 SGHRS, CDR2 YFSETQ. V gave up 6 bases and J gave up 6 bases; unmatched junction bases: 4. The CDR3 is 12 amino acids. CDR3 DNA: TGCGCCAGCACCTCAGGGGGCAATGGCTACACCTTC. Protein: CASTSGGNGYTF.

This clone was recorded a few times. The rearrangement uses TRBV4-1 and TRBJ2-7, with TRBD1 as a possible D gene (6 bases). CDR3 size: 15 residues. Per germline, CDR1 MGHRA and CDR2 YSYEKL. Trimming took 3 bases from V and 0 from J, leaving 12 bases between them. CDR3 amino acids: CASSHRQGFSYEQYF. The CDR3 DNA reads TGCGCCAGCAGCCATAGGCAGGGGTTCTCCTACGAGCAGTACTTC.